This T cell receptor (beta chain) was sequenced in a study of T cell repertoires in ileal Crohn's disease. Patients were adults with ileal or ileocolonic Crohn's disease needing resection. Each sample's TCRB immunosequencing used around 510 nanograms of biopsy DNA. Repertoires were generated with immunoSEQ multiplex PCR, while TCRdb's copy carries only in-frame clones and drops some. The sample has 5,000 to 7,000 clones; roughly 77% are singletons. This clone appeared a single time. The CDR3 sequence is 15 residues long. Germline-derived CDR1 and CDR2 are SGHAT and FQNNGV. The trim removed 6 bases at V and 4 bases at J, leaving 8 bases unmatched.

The sample was ileal tissue. The sequence was collected from an adult with Crohn's disease. This chain connects TRBV11-2 to TRBJ1-4, with 7 bases lining up with TRBD1. CDR3 sequence: CASRKNRDSNEKLFF. The DNA for the CDR3 is TGTGCCAGCAGAAAGAACCGGGACAGTAATGAAAAACTGTTTTTT.